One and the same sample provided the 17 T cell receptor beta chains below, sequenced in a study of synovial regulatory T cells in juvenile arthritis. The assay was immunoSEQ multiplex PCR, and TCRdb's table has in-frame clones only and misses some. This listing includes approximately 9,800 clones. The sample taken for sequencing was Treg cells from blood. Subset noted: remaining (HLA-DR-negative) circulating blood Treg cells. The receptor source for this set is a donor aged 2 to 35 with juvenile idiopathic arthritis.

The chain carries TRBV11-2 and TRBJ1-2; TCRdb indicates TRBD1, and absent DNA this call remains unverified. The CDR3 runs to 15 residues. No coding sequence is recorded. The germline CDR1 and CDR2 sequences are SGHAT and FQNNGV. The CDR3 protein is CASSLERAGRYGYTF.

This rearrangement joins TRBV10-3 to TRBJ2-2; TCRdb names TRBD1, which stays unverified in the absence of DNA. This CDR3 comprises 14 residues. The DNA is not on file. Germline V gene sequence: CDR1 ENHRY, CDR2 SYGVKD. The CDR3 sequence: CAIRYEQGSGELFF.

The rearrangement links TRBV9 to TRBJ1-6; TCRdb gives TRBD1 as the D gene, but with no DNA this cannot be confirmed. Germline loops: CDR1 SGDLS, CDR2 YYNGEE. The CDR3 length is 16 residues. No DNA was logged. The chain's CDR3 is CASSTQGQGGNSPLHF.

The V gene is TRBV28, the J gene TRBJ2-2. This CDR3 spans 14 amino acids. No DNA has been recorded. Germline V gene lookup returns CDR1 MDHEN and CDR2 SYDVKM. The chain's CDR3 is CASSWNDYTGELFF. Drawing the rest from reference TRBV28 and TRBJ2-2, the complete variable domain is DVKVTQSSRYLVKRTGEKVFLECVQDMDHENMFWYRQDPGLGLRLIYFSYDVKMKEKGDIPEGYSVSREKKERFSLILESASTNQTSMYLCASSWNDYTGELFFGEGSRLTVL.

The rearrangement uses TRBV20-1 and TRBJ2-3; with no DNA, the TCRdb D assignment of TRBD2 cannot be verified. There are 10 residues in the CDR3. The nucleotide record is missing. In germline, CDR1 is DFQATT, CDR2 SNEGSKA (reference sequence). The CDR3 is CSASPRSQYF.

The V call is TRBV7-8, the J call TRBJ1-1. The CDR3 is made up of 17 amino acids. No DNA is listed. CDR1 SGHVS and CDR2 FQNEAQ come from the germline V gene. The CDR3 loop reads CASSSPYPGQQNTEAFF.

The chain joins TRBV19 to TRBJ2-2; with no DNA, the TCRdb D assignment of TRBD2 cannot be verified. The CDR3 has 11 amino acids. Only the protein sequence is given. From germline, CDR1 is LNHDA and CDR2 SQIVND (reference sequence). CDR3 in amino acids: CASSGTGELFF.

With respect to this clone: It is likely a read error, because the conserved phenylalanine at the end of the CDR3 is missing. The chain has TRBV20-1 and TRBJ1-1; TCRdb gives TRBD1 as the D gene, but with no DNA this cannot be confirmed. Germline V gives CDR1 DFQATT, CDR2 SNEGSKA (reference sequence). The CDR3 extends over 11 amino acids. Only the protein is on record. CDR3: CSAYGQTQNLN.

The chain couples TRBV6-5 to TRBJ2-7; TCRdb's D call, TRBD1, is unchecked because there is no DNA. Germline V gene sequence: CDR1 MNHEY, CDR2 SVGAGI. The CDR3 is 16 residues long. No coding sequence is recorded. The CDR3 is CASSYSFQGTSYEQYF.

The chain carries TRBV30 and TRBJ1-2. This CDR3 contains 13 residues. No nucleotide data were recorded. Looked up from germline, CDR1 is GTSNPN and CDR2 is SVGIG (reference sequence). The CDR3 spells CAWSVRRVYGYTF.

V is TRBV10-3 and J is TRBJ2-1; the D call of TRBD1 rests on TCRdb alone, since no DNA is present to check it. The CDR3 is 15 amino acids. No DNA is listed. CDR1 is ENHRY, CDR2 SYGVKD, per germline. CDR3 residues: CAISDRRGDGNEQFF.

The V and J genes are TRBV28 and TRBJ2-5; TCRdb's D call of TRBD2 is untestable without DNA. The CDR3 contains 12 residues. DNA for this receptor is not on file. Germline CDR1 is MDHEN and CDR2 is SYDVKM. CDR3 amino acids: CASSSFSETQYF.

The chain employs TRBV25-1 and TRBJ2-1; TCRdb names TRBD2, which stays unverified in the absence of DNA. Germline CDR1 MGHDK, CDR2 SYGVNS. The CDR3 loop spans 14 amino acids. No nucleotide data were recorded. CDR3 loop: CASSGAGGYNEQFF. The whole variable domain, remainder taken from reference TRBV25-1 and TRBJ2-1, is EADIYQTPRYLVIGTGKKITLECSQTMGHDKMYWYQQDPGMELHLIHYSYGVNSTEKGDLSSESTVSRIRTEHFPLTLESARPSHTSQYLCASSGAGGYNEQFFGPGTRLTVL.

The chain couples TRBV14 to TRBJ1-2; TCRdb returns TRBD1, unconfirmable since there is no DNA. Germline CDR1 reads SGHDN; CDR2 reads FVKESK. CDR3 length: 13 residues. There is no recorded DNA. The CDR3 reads CASSQNTVYGYTF.

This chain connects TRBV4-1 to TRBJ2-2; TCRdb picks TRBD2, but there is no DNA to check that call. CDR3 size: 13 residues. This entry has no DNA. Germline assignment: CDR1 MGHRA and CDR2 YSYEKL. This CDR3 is CASREGGAGELFF.

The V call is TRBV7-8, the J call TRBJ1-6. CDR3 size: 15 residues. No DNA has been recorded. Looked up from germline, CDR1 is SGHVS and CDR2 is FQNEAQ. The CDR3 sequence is CASRLSDRRNSPLHF.

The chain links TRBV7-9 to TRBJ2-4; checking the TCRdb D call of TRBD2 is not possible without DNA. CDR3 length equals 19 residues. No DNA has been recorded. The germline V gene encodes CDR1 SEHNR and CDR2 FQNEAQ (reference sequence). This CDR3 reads CASSRNLLEPRDSQNIQYF. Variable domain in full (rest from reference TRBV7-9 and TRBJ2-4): DTGVSQNPRHKITKRGQNVTFRCDPISEHNRLYWYRQTLGQGPEFLTYFQNEAQLEKSRLLSDRFSAERPKGSFSTLEIQRTEQGDSAMYLCASSRNLLEPRDSQNIQYFGAGTRLSVL.